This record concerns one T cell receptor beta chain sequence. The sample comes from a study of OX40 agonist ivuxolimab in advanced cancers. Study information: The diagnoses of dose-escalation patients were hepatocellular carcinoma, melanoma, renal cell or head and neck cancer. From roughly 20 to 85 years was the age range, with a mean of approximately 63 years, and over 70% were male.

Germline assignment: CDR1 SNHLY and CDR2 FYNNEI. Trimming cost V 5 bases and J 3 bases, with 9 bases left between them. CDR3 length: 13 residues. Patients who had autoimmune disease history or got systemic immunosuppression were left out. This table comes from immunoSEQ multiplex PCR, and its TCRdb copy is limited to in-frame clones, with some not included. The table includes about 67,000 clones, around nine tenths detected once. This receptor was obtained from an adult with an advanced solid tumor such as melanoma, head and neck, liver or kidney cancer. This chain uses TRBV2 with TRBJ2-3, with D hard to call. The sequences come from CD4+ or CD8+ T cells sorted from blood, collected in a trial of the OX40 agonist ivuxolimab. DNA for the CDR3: TGTGCCAGCAGTAGGGTTTCGACAGATACGCAGTATTTT. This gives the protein CASSRVSTDTQYF.